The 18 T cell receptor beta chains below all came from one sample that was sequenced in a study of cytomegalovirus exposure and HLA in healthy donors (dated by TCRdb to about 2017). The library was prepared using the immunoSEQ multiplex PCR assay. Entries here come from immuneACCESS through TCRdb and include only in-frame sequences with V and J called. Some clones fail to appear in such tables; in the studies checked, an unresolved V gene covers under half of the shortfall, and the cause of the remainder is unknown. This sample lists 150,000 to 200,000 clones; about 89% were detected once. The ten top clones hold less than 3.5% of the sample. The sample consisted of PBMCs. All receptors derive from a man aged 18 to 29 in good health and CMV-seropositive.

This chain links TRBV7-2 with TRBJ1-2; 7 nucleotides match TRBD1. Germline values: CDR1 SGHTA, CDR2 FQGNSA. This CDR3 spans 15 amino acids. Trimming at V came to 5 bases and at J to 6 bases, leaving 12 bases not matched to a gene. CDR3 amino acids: CASSGDRVGGHGYTF. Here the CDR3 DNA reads TGTGCCAGCAGCGGAGACAGGGTTGGTGGCCATGGCTACACCTTC.

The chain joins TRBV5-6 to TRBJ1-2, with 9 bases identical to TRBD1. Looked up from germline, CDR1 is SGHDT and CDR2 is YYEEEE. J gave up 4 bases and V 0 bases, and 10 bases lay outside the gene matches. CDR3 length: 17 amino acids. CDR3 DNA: TGTGCCAGCAGCTTGGGTGGGACAGGGAAATTCGGCTATGGCTACACCTTC. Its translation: CASSLGGTGKFGYGYTF.

The CDR3 DNA is TGTGCCAGCAGCCCGGGACAGGCTGGAAACACCATATATTTT. Its protein product is CASSPGQAGNTIYF. V gene TRBV7-2 combines with J gene TRBJ1-3; 8 bases line up with TRBD1. Germline trimming cut 5 bases from V and 2 bases from J; bases unmatched to any gene: 2. CDR1 and CDR2 from the germline V gene are SGHTA and FQGNSA. This CDR3 contains 14 residues.

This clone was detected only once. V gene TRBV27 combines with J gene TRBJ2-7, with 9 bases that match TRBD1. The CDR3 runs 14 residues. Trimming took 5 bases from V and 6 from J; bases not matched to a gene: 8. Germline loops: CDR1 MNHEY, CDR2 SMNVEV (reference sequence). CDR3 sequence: CASSREQGAGEQYF. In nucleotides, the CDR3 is TGTGCCAGCAGTCGAGAACAGGGGGCCGGCGAGCAGTACTTC.

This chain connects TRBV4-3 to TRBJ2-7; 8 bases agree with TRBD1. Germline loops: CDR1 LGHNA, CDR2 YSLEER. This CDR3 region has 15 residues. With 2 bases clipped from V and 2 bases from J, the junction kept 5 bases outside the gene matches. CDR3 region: CASSQLQGGPYEQYF. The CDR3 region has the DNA TGCGCCAGCAGCCAACTACAGGGGGGTCCCTACGAGCAGTACTTC.

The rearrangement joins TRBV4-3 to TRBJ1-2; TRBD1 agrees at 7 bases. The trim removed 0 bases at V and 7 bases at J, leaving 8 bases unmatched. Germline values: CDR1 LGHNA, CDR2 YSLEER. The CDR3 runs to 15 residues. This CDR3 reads CASSQDYRGLGGYTF. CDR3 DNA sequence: TGCGCCAGCAGCCAAGATTACAGGGGACTGGGTGGCTACACCTTC.

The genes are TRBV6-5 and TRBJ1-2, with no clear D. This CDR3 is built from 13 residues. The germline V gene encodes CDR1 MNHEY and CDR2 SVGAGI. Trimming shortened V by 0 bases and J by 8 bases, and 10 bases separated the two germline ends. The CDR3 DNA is TGTGCCAGCAGTTACTCGAGGCCTGGGGGCTACACCTTC. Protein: CASSYSRPGGYTF.

The CDR3 DNA is TGCAGCGTTCTTCGGGGAACGAACACCGGGGAGCTGTTTTTT. Translated: CSVLRGTNTGELFF. The chain couples TRBV29-1 to TRBJ2-2, with TRBD2 as a possible D gene (5 bases). CDR1 SQVTM and CDR2 ANQGSEA come from the germline V gene. Trimming pared 5 bases from V and 0 bases from J, leaving 10 bases between. The CDR3 consists of 14 residues.

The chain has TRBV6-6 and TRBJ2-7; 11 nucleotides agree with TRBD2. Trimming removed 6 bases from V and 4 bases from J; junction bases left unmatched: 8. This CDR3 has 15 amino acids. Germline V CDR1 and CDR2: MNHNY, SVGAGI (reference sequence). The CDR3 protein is CASRLKTSGVYEQYF. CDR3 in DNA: TGTGCCAGCAGACTTAAGACTAGCGGGGTATACGAGCAGTACTTC.

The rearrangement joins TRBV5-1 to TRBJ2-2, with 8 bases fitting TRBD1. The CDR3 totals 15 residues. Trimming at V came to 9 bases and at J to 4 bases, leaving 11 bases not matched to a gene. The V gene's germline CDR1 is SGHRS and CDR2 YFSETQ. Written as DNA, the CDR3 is TGCGCCACCTCCCGGACAGGGACGACCACCGGGGAGCTGTTTTTT. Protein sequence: CATSRTGTTTGELFF.

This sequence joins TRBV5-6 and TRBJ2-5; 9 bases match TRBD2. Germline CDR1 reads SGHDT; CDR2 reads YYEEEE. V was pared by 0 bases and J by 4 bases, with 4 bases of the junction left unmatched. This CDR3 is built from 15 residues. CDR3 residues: CASSLVAGGRETQYF. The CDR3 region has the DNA TGTGCCAGCAGCTTGGTTGCGGGGGGGCGAGAGACCCAGTACTTC.

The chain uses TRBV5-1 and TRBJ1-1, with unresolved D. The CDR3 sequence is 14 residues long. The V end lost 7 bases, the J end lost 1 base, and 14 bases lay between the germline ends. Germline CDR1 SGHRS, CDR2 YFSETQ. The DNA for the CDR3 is TGCGCCAGCGAATCCGGGGTTCCGAACACTGAAGCTTTCTTT. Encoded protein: CASESGVPNTEAFF.

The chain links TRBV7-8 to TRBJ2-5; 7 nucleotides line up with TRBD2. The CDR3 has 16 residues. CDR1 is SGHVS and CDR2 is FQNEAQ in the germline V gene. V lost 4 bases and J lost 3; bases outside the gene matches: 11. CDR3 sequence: CASSSRGRELEETQYF. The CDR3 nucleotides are TGTGCCAGCAGCTCGAGAGGGCGGGAGTTGGAAGAGACCCAGTACTTC.

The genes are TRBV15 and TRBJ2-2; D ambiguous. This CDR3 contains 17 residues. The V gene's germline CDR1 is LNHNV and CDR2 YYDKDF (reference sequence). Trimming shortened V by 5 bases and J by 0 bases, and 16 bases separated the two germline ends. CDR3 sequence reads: CATSFGRLQPNTGELFF. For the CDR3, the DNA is TGTGCCACCAGCTTCGGCCGTTTACAGCCGAACACCGGGGAGCTGTTTTTT.

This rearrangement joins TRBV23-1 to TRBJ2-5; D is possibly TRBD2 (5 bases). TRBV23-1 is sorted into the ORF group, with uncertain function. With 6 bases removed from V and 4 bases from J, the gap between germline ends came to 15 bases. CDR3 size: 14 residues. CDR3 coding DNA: TGCGCCAGCAGCCGCAGAGGGAAAGGAGAGACCCAGTACTTC. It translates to CASSRRGKGETQYF.

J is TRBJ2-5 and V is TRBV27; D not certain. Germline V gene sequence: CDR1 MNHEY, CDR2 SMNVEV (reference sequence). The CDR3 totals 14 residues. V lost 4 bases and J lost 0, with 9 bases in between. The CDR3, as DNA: TGTGCCAGCAGTTCGTTTCCGTACCAAGAGACCCAGTACTTC. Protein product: CASSSFPYQETQYF.

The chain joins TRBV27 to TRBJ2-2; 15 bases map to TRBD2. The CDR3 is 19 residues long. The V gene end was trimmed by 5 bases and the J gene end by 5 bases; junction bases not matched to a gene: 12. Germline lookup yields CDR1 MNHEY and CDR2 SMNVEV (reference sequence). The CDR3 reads CASSRWTSGGAFRTGELFF. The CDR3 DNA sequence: TGTGCCAGCAGTCGGTGGACTAGCGGGGGGGCCTTTCGGACCGGGGAGCTGTTTTTT.

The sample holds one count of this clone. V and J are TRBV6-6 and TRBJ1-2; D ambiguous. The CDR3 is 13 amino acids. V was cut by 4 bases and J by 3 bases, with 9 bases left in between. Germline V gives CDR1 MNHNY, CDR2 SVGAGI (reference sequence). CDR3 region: CASSSPVDYGYTF. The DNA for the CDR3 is TGTGCCAGCAGTTCTCCGGTGGACTATGGCTACACCTTC.